Sequencing of this T cell receptor (beta chain) was carried out in a study of early T cells in non-severe SARS-CoV-2 infection. Study context: Sequencing input comprised bulk RNA from unsorted whole blood; chain pairing was not available. Study results and caveats: The study's VDJdb matching favored anti-spike CD8 responses and missed private and CD4 specificities.

Individual cDNA molecules were tagged with unique molecular identifiers, the study reported. TCRdb ran MiXCR on the 5' RACE reads and lists one entry per CDR3 protein. The data show more than 65,000 distinct CDR3 sequences, with less than 15% seen just once and 4% to 6% held by the top ten. The CDR3 has 13 residues. Germline V CDR1 and CDR2: DFQATT, SNEGSKA (reference sequence). Trimming shortened V by 5 bases and J by 3 bases, and 14 bases separated the two germline ends. Comments on this clonotype: Antigen unknown.

The sequence was collected from an adult who was a healthcare worker with PCR-confirmed SARS-CoV-2 infection or an uninfected control (not recorded which). Input material: whole blood. The V and J genes are TRBV20-1 and TRBJ2-7; a possible D gene is TRBD2 (5 bases). The DNA for the CDR3 is TGCAGTGCTTCGCGGGCCGCATACTACGAGCAGTACTTC. Translating it yields CSASRAAYYEQYF.